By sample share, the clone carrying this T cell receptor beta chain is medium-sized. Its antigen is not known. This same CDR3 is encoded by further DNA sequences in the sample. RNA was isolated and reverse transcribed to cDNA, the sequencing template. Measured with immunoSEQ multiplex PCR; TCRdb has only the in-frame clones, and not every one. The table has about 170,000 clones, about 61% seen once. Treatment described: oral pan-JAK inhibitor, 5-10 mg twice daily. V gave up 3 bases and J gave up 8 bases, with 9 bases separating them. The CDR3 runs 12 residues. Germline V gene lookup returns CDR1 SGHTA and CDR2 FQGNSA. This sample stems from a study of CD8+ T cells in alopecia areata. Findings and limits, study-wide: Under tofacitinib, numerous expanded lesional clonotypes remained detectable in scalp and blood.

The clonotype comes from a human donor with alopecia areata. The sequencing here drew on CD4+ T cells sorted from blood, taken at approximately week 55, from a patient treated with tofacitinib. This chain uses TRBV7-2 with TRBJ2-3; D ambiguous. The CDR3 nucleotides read TGTGCCAGCAGCTTGTTCCCCGGTACGCAGTATTTT. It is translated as CASSLFPGTQYF.